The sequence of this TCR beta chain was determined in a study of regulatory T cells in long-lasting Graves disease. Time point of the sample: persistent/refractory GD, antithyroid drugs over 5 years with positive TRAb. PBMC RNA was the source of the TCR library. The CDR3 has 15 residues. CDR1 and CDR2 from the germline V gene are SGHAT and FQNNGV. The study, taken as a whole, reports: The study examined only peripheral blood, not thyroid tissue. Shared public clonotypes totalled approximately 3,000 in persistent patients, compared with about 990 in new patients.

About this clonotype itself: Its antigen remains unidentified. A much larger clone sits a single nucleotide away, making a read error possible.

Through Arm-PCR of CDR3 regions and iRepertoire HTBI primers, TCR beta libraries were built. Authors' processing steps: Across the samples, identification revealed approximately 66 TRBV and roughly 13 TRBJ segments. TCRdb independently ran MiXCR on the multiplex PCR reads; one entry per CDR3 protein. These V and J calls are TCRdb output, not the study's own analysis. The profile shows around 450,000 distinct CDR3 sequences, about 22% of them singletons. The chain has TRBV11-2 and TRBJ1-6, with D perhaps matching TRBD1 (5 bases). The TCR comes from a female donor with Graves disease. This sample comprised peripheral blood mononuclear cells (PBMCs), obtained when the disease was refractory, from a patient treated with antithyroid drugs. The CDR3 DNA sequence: TGTGCCAGCAGCTTAGTGCTAGCAGGGAGGTCACCCCCCCACTTT. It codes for CASSLVLAGRSPPHF.